The 27 T cell receptor beta chains reported below all come from one sample, sequenced in a study. Each CDR3 protein gets one entry after TCRdb re-called the 5' RACE reads with MiXCR. The sample includes some 9,800 distinct CDR3 sequences, approximately 25% of them seen just once. Tregs were sorted as CD4+CD25+CD127-/low cells. Specimen: Tregs sorted from blood. The receptor source for this set is a female donor with breast cancer.

Comment on this clonotype: The CDR3 ends on some other residue instead of the conserved phenylalanine or tryptophan, so this is likely a read error. The chain is built from TRBV5-6 and TRBJ2-1; 14 bases match TRBD2. CDR3 length equals 19 residues. Germline trimming cut 1 base from V and 8 bases from J; bases unmatched to any gene: 14. Germline V gives CDR1 SGHDT, CDR2 YYEEEE. The CDR3: CASSLLRRTSGRTLDEQFY. CDR3 coding DNA: TGTGCCAGCAGCTTGCTTCGTAGGACTAGCGGGAGGACCCTCGATGAGCAGTTCTAC.

This clonotype was seen repeatedly, ten times or more. J is TRBJ2-3 and V is TRBV5-4; 7 nucleotides line up with TRBD2. From germline, CDR1 is SGHNT and CDR2 YYREEE (reference sequence). The CDR3 length is 16 residues. Trimming cost V 0 bases and J 6 bases; bases outside gene matches: 10. In DNA form, the CDR3 reads TGTGCCAGCAGCTTGGCCGTGGGAGGGGAGGGGGATACGCAGTATTTT. Amino acids: CASSLAVGGEGDTQYF.

Worth noting for this clonotype: Relative to the germline gene, one junction end is altered; a read error may explain this. This chain uses TRBV7-9 with TRBJ1-1, with a possible D match to TRBD1 (5 bases). There are 13 residues in the CDR3. Germline V gene data show CDR1 as SEHNR and CDR2 as FQNEAQ (reference sequence). CDR3 residues: CASSNDSNTEAFF. As DNA, the CDR3 is TGTGCCAGCAGCAACGACAGCAACACGGAAGCTTTCTTT. Filled out from reference TRBV7-9 and TRBJ1-1, the complete variable domain reads DTGVSQNPRHKITKRGQNVTFRCDPISEHNRLYWYRQTLGQGPEFLTYFQNEAQLEKSRLLSDRFSAERPKGSFSTLEIQRTEQGDSAMYLCASSNDSNTEAFFGQGTRLTVV.

By share of the sample, this clonotype is medium-sized. The V call is TRBV25-1, the J call TRBJ2-7; TRBD1 agrees at 8 bases. V lost 3 bases and J lost 1; bases outside the gene matches: 5. From germline, CDR1 is MGHDK and CDR2 SYGVNS. This CDR3 contains 15 residues. The CDR3 nucleotides are TGTGCCAGCAGTGATTGGGACAGGCCATCCTACGAGCAGTACTTC. Translated, it gives CASSDWDRPSYEQYF.

This clonotype rates as medium-sized (0.01 to 0.1%). The chain's CDR3 is CASRLAGGPSYNEQFF. Written as DNA, the CDR3 is TGTGCCAGTAGACTAGCGGGAGGTCCCTCCTACAATGAGCAGTTCTTC. The chain is built from TRBV19 and TRBJ2-1, with TRBD2 matching over 12 bases. The germline CDR1 and CDR2 sequences are LNHDA and SQIVND (reference sequence). This CDR3 spans 16 amino acids. The V gene end was trimmed by 6 bases and the J gene end by 0 bases; junction bases not matched to a gene: 3.

This clonotype was detected ten times or more. The genes are TRBV6-6 and TRBJ2-3, with 9 bases lining up with TRBD1. The J segment lost 0 bases and the V segment lost 8 bases, leaving 9 bases of the junction unmatched. CDR3 length equals 16 residues. CDR1 is MNHNY and CDR2 is SVGAGI in the germline V gene (reference sequence). The CDR3 region is CASGDYRGPSTDTQYF. The CDR3 DNA follows: TGTGCCAGCGGTGATTACAGGGGGCCTAGCACAGATACGCAGTATTTT.

Relative to its sample, this clonotype is medium-sized. The chain has TRBV7-6 and TRBJ1-3; no firm D call. The germline CDR1 and CDR2 sequences are SGHVS and FNYEAQ. Trimming removed 9 bases from V and 7 bases from J, with 7 bases in between. CDR3 size: 10 residues. The CDR3 DNA sequence: TGTGCCAGTCCAAAGAACACCATATATTTT. This codes for CASPKNTIYF.

This clonotype was seen a handful of times. The junction departs from the called germline gene at one end, perhaps through a read error. The chain uses TRBV6-1 and TRBJ2-3, with 7 bases aligning to TRBD2. The CDR3 extends over 15 amino acids. Germline CDR1 MNHNS, CDR2 SASEGT. In DNA form, the CDR3 reads TGTGCCAACAGTGAAGGTCCCGCGGGAGAAGATACGCAGTATTTT. This gives the protein CANSEGPAGEDTQYF.

As regards this clonotype: A junction boundary mismatches the germline segment, possibly from a read error. This rearrangement joins TRBV5-1 to TRBJ2-1; D is possibly TRBD1 or TRBD2 (5 bases each). Germline CDR1 reads SGHRS; CDR2 reads YFSETQ. CDR3 length: 12 residues. CDR3: CASSLWGNEHSF. Here the CDR3 DNA reads TGCGCCAGCAGTCTATGGGGGAATGAGCATTCCTTC.

Notes on this clonotype: Germline and junction disagree at one end, which may indicate a read error. The chain recombines TRBV24-1 with TRBJ2-1; the match to TRBD1 covers 7 bases. Germline CDR1 KGHDR, CDR2 SFDVKD. This CDR3 comprises 15 residues. The CDR3 is CATGDKHRGGDEQFF. As DNA, the CDR3 is TGTGCCACCGGTGACAAACACAGGGGCGGCGATGAGCAGTTCTTC.

This clonotype was seen more than once but under ten times. V and J are TRBV6-1 and TRBJ2-3; 10 nucleotides line up with TRBD2. The CDR3 extends over 16 amino acids. After removal of 9 bases from V and 10 bases from J, the junction contained 19 bases not matched to a gene. Germline CDR1 MNHNS, CDR2 SASEGT. Here the CDR3 DNA reads TGTGCCAGTCCCCCTTCTCTAGCGGGAGTCCCGGTGGCGCAGTATTTT. It specifies CASPPSLAGVPVAQYF.

This clonotype was detected many times. The genes are TRBV12-5 and TRBJ2-1, with 7 bases that match TRBD2. CDR3 length: 13 amino acids. Losses at the gene ends were 7 bases for V and 2 bases for J; bases not matched to a gene: 2. Germline CDR1 is LGHNT and CDR2 is FRNRAP. The CDR3 DNA sequence: TGTGCTAGTGAGCGGGGCACCTACAATGAGCAGTTCTTC. Translated, it gives CASERGTYNEQFF.

This clonotype has more than one count but fewer than ten. Being one base from a much bigger clone, this may be a read error. The rearrangement uses TRBV24-1 and TRBJ1-1, with 7 bases identical to TRBD1. V shed 4 bases, J shed 0 bases, and the junction held 4 bases outside the gene matches. CDR1 and CDR2 (germline): KGHDR, SFDVKD. This CDR3 spans 15 amino acids. The CDR3 is CATSEGGQMNTEAFF. The CDR3 DNA sequence: TGTGCCACCAGTGAGGGGGGACAGATGAACACTGAAGCTTTCTTT.

With regard to this clonotype: A read error may account for a junction end that differs from germline. The chain is built from TRBV5-1 and TRBJ2-1; 13 nucleotides match TRBD2. Germline CDR1 and CDR2: SGHRS and YFSETQ. CDR3 size: 17 residues. The CDR3 bases are TGCGCCAGCAGCTTGGGACTAGCGGGAGGTACCTACAATGAGCGGTTCTTC. Translating it yields CASSLGLAGGTYNERFF.

In this sample, this clonotype turned up a few times. The chain links TRBV20-1 to TRBJ2-1; 7 bases map to TRBD2. Trimming at V came to 7 bases and at J to 5 bases, leaving 8 bases not matched to a gene. There are 13 residues in the CDR3. Germline loops: CDR1 DFQATT, CDR2 SNEGSKA (reference sequence). DNA of the CDR3: TGCAGTGGCCGAGCGGGACTTAACAATGAGCAGTTCTTC. Protein: CSGRAGLNNEQFF.

This clonotype is medium-sized by share. This chain connects TRBV20-1 to TRBJ2-1, with 13 bases lining up with TRBD2. The CDR3 consists of 18 residues. V lost 3 bases to trimming and J lost 6 bases; unmatched junction nucleotides: 14. Looked up from germline, CDR1 is DFQATT and CDR2 is SNEGSKA (reference sequence). CDR3 region: CSARRITSGRAGANEQFF. CDR3 coding DNA: TGCAGTGCTAGGCGGATTACTAGCGGGAGGGCCGGGGCCAATGAGCAGTTCTTC.

This clonotype was recorded at least ten times. The chain links TRBV15 to TRBJ1-3; no reliable D call. Germline CDR1 reads LNHNV; CDR2 reads YYDKDF (reference sequence). The CDR3 contains 12 residues. V shed 1 base and J shed 4 bases, with 2 bases lying between them. The DNA of the CDR3 is TGTGCCACCAGCAGAGTCGGAAACACCATATATTTT. Protein product: CATSRVGNTIYF.

A word on this clonotype: A single base separates this from a much larger clone, so it may be a read error. The CDR3 bases are TGTGCCAGCAGCTTGGTTCCGGGACTAGATCCCTACGAGCAGTACTTC. Translation gives CASSLVPGLDPYEQYF. The V call is TRBV5-5, the J call TRBJ2-7, with TRBD2 identical over 8 bases. The CDR3 loop spans 16 amino acids. Germline assignment: CDR1 SGHKS and CDR2 YYEKEE (reference sequence). V gave up 0 bases and J gave up 2 bases; unmatched junction bases: 7.

This clonotype ranks as medium-sized. The chain couples TRBV12-3 or TRBV12-4 to TRBJ2-2; the D is unclear. The V and J ends lost 1 base and 5 bases respectively, with 2 bases between them. This CDR3 region has 12 residues. As DNA, the CDR3 is TGTGCCAGCAGTTTAGGGACCGGGGAGCTGTTTTTT. It translates to CASSLGTGELFF.

Many counts were recorded for this clonotype. This chain uses TRBV28 with TRBJ1-5; the D is unclear. The CDR3 covers 16 residues. The V gene's germline CDR1 is MDHEN and CDR2 SYDVKM. Trimming left V 5 bases short and J 0 bases short, with 14 bases between. The CDR3 region is CASSPPVPDSNQPQHF. CDR3 sequence (DNA): TGTGCCAGCAGTCCCCCCGTGCCAGATAGCAATCAGCCCCAGCATTTT.

This clonotype was seen ten or more times. V is TRBV2 and J is TRBJ1-1, with D possibly TRBD1 on 5 matching bases. CDR1 and CDR2 (germline): SNHLY, FYNNEI. Trimming took 6 bases from V and 6 from J, leaving 20 bases between them. CDR3 size: 15 residues. The CDR3 protein is CASSPRAGGWPEAFF. CDR3 bases: TGTGCCAGCAGCCCCAGGGCGGGGGGATGGCCTGAAGCTTTCTTT.

This clonotype is judged medium-sized. This chain joins TRBV6-5 and TRBJ1-2; the D gene is possibly TRBD1 (6 bases). The CDR3 contains 13 residues. V lost 6 bases, J lost 3 bases, and 11 bases lay in between. Germline CDR1 MNHEY, CDR2 SVGAGI. This CDR3 reads CASSPGTHYGYTF. CDR3 coding DNA: TGTGCCAGCAGCCCCGGGACACACTATGGCTACACCTTC.

This clonotype was detected many times. The chain has TRBV24-1 and TRBJ1-3, with D uncertain. V dropped 10 bases and J dropped 3 bases, with 15 bases sitting between them. There are 14 residues in the CDR3. CDR1 and CDR2 from the germline V gene are KGHDR and SFDVKD. Written as DNA, the CDR3 is TGTGCCACGTCTGACATGATGGATGGAAACACCATATATTTT. Translating gives CATSDMMDGNTIYF.

There are many counts of this clonotype. This rearrangement joins TRBV5-1 to TRBJ1-1; D is possibly TRBD1 (5 bases). CDR1 is SGHRS and CDR2 is YFSETQ in the germline V gene. This CDR3 has 12 amino acids. The ends were cut back, 5 bases at V and 6 bases at J, with 11 bases in the middle. CDR3 DNA: TGCGCCAGCAGTTACGGGGACGCTGAAGCTTTCTTT. Amino acid sequence: CASSYGDAEAFF. Full variable domain (rest looked up from reference TRBV5-1 and TRBJ1-1): KAGVTQTPRYLIKTRGQQVTLSCSPISGHRSVSWYQQTPGQGLQFLFEYFSETQRNKGNFPGRFSGRQFSNSRSEMNVSTLELGDSALYLCASSYGDAEAFFGQGTRLTVV.

This clonotype was counted between two and nine times. A much larger clone lies one base from this, so it may be a read error. J is TRBJ2-1 and V is TRBV7-9, with no clear D. This CDR3 comprises 13 residues. In germline, CDR1 is SEHNR, CDR2 FQNEAQ (reference sequence). Trimming took 5 bases from V and 8 from J, leaving 13 bases between them. CDR3 loop: CASSPTGPHEQFF. CDR3 DNA sequence: TGTGCCAGCAGCCCTACGGGCCCACATGAGCAGTTCTTC.

The chain has TRBV6-5 and TRBJ2-7; a weak D match, TRBD1 (6 bases). The CDR3 covers 15 residues. CDR1 is MNHEY, CDR2 SVGAGI, per germline. With 5 bases removed from V and 4 bases from J, the gap between germline ends came to 18 bases. The CDR3 is CASSTMRNRVYEQYF. Written as DNA, the CDR3 is TGTGCCAGCAGTACGATGCGTAACAGGGTTTACGAGCAGTACTTC.

The V and J genes are TRBV6-2 or TRBV6-3 and TRBJ2-1, with 11 bases lining up with TRBD2. Losses at the gene ends were 6 bases for V and 5 bases for J; bases not matched to a gene: 6. The germline CDR1 and CDR2 sequences are MNHEY and SVGEGT. CDR3 length: 15 residues. CDR3 nucleotides: TGTGCCAGCAGGGGGGGACTAGCGGCAAACAATGAGCAGTTCTTC. This gives the protein CASRGGLAANNEQFF.